Below are 5 T cell receptor beta chains sequenced from a single sample in a study of metastatic and nonmetastatic thyroid tumors (dated by TCRdb to 2018 to 2020). Before undergoing thyroid surgery, none of the patients had been given any kind of treatment. Libraries were prepared through PCR. Sequencer: Illumina HiSeq 4000. Clones were called with MiXCR by TCRdb after fastp trimmed the public reads at Q25, and only in-frame beta chains were retained. This sample gives roughly 15,000 clones in total; roughly 24% of them show up just once. The ten top clones hold approximately 22% of the sample. The specimen was tumor tissue. Every receptor here comes from a female donor with papillary thyroid cancer or a benign thyroid nodule (not recorded which). Some clones in this sample may be carry-over from other donors' samples.

In its sample, this clone was seen a few times. The V gene is TRBV9, the J gene TRBJ1-6; a possible D gene is TRBD1 (5 bases). V gave up 0 bases and J gave up 2 bases, with 9 bases separating them. The germline V gene encodes CDR1 SGDLS and CDR2 YYNGEE. There are 16 residues in the CDR3. CDR3 loop: CASSVGQGTYNSPLHF. CDR3 sequence (DNA): TGTGCCAGCAGCGTAGGGCAGGGTACCTATAATTCACCCCTCCACTTT.

This clone was found many times. This chain joins TRBV27 and TRBJ2-1, with 9 bases that match TRBD1. V shed 3 bases, J shed 4 bases, and the junction held 7 bases outside the gene matches. The CDR3 has 16 amino acids. Germline V gene sequence: CDR1 MNHEY, CDR2 SMNVEV (reference sequence). For the CDR3, the DNA is TGTGCCAGCAGTTTTGGACAGGGGAAGGCATACAATGAGCAGTTCTTC. It translates to CASSFGQGKAYNEQFF.

This clone has more than one count but fewer than ten. The rearrangement uses TRBV12-5 and TRBJ2-2; 8 bases line up with TRBD1. The CDR3 contains 18 residues. V trimming: 7 bases; J trimming: 5 bases; junction bases outside the gene matches: 18. Germline CDR1 is LGHNT and CDR2 is FRNRAP. Here the CDR3 reads CASAQRQGFGSRTGELFF. The CDR3 DNA reads as TGTGCTAGTGCTCAACGACAGGGGTTTGGGAGCAGGACCGGGGAGCTGTTTTTT.

This clone has ten or more counts. The V and J genes are TRBV29-1 and TRBJ2-7; tentatively, D is TRBD1 (7 bases). CDR3 size: 14 residues. Germline V lookup: CDR1 SQVTM, CDR2 ANQGSEA. The V and J ends lost 7 bases and 2 bases respectively, with 18 bases between them. The DNA for the CDR3 is TGCAGCGCCCTAACGGGCAGGGGGGCCTACGAGCAGTACTTC. It translates to CSALTGRGAYEQYF.

This clone was counted at least ten times. The chain employs TRBV6-2 or TRBV6-3 and TRBJ1-4; D unresolved. This CDR3 is 12 amino acids long. V lost 4 bases to trimming and J lost 7 bases, with 7 bases between them. Germline CDR1 and CDR2: MNHEY and SVGEGT. DNA for the CDR3: TGTGCCAGCAGTTCCGAAGTTGAAAAACTGTTTTTT. The encoded protein is CASSSEVEKLFF.